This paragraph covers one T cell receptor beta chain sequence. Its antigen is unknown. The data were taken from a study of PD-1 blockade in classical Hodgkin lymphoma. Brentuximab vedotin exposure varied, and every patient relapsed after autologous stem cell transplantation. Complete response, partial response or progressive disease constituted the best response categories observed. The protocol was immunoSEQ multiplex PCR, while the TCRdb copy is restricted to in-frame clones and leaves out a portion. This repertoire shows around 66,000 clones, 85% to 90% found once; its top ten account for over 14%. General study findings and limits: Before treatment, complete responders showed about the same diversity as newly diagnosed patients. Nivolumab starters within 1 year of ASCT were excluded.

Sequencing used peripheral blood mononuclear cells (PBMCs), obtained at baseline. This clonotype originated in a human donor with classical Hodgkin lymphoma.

CDR3 residues: CASSQAFRTIDEQFF. DNA for the CDR3: TGTGCCAGCAGCCAGGCTTTTCGGACCATCGATGAGCAGTTCTTC. This chain uses TRBV4-2 with TRBJ2-1; no clear D. V lost 3 bases and J 8 bases, leaving 17 bases between the germline ends. Germline assignment: CDR1 LGHNA and CDR2 YNFKEQ. The CDR3 spans 15 residues.